This T cell receptor beta chain came from a study of CD8 T cells in Susac syndrome (dated by TCRdb to the late 2010s). The study in broad terms: Repertoire sequencing was used to test whether CD8+ T cell activation and differentiation in Susac syndrome was antigen driven.

On this clonotype: Its target antigen remains unknown. No per-base quality is available; no much larger clone lies one base away.

High-throughput TCR beta sequencing profiled peripheral blood CD8+ and CD4+ T cells from healthy donors, Susac syndrome patients and multiple sclerosis patients. Multiple sclerosis controls were treatment-naive patients with stable or active relapsing-remitting disease fulfilling revised McDonald criteria. CD8+ TEMRA cells were enriched by FACS, while bulk CD8+ and CD4+ T cells were purified by magnetic negative isolation. Blood was collected in EDTA tubes and processed within 24 hours, with PBMCs isolated through density gradient centrifugation. PBMCs intended for TCR sequencing were cryopreserved in liquid nitrogen and were subsequently thawed in a 37 degrees C water bath. The sorted or isolated CD4+, CD8+ and CD8+ TEMRA cells had a purity of 90% or higher. RNA was extracted with the RNeasy kit and 0.5 to 1 ug was reverse transcribed using random hexamers. The immunoSEQ multiplex PCR assay, which covers 54 Vbeta and 13 Jbeta segments, was used to amplify TCR beta CDR3 regions. To correct PCR amplification bias, a synthetic template baseline was used for both primer optimization and computational correction. For the original study's pipeline: Reads were annotated to V, D and J genes per IMGT and analyzed with immunoSEQ Analyzer, keeping only productive sequences. Clonality was calculated as one minus the Shannon entropy normalized by log2 of the number of productive unique sequences. For each patient and control, public and private clones were evaluated among the 100 most prevalent clones. Clones were defined as Susac-specific when absent from the healthy and MS cohorts, from over a thousand published viral clones and from other ImmuneACCESS disease sequences. Through fastp at Q25 and MiXCR, TCRdb rebuilt clones from the public reads, retaining in-frame beta chains. Merged by CDR3 protein, the rows form single entries marked with the most common genes and DNA. The V and J calls follow TCRdb's processing rather than the paper's. Recorded for this sample are some 200,000 distinct CDR3 sequences; 95% of them occurred a single time. The ten largest clones represent roughly 0.09% of the sample.

The research as a whole found: The TCR sequencing and HLA analysis was acknowledged to have included a relatively small number of individuals.

According to the germline V gene, CDR1 reads MGHRA and CDR2 reads YSYEKL. V is trimmed back by 1 base and J by 3 bases, and the junction contains 0 bases that no gene match accounts for. From its cysteine to its phenylalanine, the CDR3 spans 14 amino acids. The CDR3 DNA has 42 bases and is translated from base 1. Sequencing was performed on CD4+ T cells from PBMCs. The clonotype comes from a human donor with multiple sclerosis. This chain joins TRBV4-1 to TRBJ2-5; the junction holds 9 bases that match TRBD2. The CDR3 is CASSQGLAEETQYF. The DNA sequence is given as TGCGCCAGCAGCCAAGGACTAGCGGAAGAGACCCAGTACTTC.